The next 31 T cell receptor beta chains were all read from a single sample in a study of blood T cell repertoires in COVID-19. Only in-frame clones appear in the TCRdb table, and some are missing; sequencing was by immunoSEQ multiplex PCR. The sample consists of approximately 55,000 clones, about 80% of them appearing once. What was sequenced was peripheral blood. All receptors derive from a man aged 25 to 45 with COVID-19, enrolled during active disease.

This clone appeared a few times. The gene calls are TRBV6-4 and TRBJ1-2; 8 bases align to TRBD1. This CDR3 is 18 amino acids long. Germline V gene sequence: CDR1 MRHNA, CDR2 SNTAGT. V was clipped by 0 bases and J by 3 bases; unmatched bases: 12. The CDR3 here is CASSDSFMTGATHYGYTF. The CDR3 coding sequence is TGTGCCAGCAGTGACTCCTTTATGACAGGGGCGACCCACTATGGCTACACCTTC.

The chain carries TRBV28 and TRBJ2-1; 7 bases fit TRBD1. The CDR3 extends over 15 amino acids. Germline V gives CDR1 MDHEN, CDR2 SYDVKM. With V trimmed by 1 base and J by 9 bases, 9 bases remained unmatched. The CDR3 nucleotides are TGTGCCAGCAGTTTATTGAAGGGGCGACAGGGTGAGCAGTTCTTC. Translation gives CASSLLKGRQGEQFF.

The rearrangement links TRBV9 to TRBJ2-7, with 9 bases that match TRBD2. J gave up 3 bases and V 0 bases, and 4 bases lay outside the gene matches. This CDR3 is built from 15 residues. In germline, CDR1 is SGDLS, CDR2 YYNGEE. The CDR3 sequence is CASSVGLAAIYEQYF. The CDR3 nucleotides are TGTGCCAGCAGCGTAGGACTAGCGGCCATCTACGAGCAGTACTTC.

The chain carries TRBV6-2 or TRBV6-3 and TRBJ2-3, with D possibly TRBD2 on 6 matching bases. This CDR3 contains 16 residues. Trimming stripped 2 bases from V and 1 base from J, with 13 bases between. Germline CDR1 reads MNHEY; CDR2 reads SVGEGT. CDR3 sequence reads: CASSYVAGKGTDTQYF. Written as DNA, the CDR3 is TGTGCCAGCAGTTACGTGGCGGGGAAAGGCACAGATACGCAGTATTTT.

This clone was recorded many times. The V gene is TRBV19, the J gene TRBJ2-5, with D possibly TRBD2 on 6 matching bases. Germline V CDR1 and CDR2: LNHDA, SQIVND (reference sequence). The CDR3 length is 14 residues. V shed 5 bases and J shed 1 base, with 11 bases lying between them. The CDR3 reads CASSLAGSQETQYF. The CDR3 DNA sequence: TGTGCCAGTAGTTTGGCGGGATCCCAAGAGACCCAGTACTTC.

The rearrangement links TRBV5-5 to TRBJ2-2; no firm D call. The CDR3 has 14 residues. The V and J ends lost 0 bases and 0 bases respectively, with 3 bases between them. CDR1 and CDR2 (germline): SGHKS, YYEKEE (reference sequence). CDR3 sequence (DNA): TGTGCCAGCAGCTTGGACACGAACACCGGGGAGCTGTTTTTT. Encoded protein: CASSLDTNTGELFF.

The genes are TRBV5-1 and TRBJ1-2; possibly TRBD1 for D (6 bases). Trimming shortened V by 4 bases and J by 4 bases, and 8 bases separated the two germline ends. The CDR3 contains 12 residues. CDR1 and CDR2 (germline): SGHRS, YFSETQ. The CDR3 DNA reads as TGCGCCAGCAGCGTGGACAGCTATGGCTACACCTTC. It encodes CASSVDSYGYTF.

The genes are TRBV5-6 and TRBJ1-1; D is uncertain. The CDR3 contains 11 residues. Trimming stripped 5 bases from V and 3 bases from J, with 5 bases between. Germline CDR1 is SGHDT and CDR2 is YYEEEE. CDR3 protein: CASSRDTEAFF. Written as DNA, the CDR3 is TGTGCCAGCAGTCGGGACACTGAAGCTTTCTTT.

This clone has just one count. The rearrangement joins TRBV6-4 to TRBJ2-7; 12 nucleotides line up with TRBD2. CDR1 MRHNA and CDR2 SNTAGT come from the germline V gene. V dropped 2 bases and J dropped 3; count of bases not matched to a gene: 2. The CDR3 is 15 amino acids. CDR3 nucleotides: TGTGCCAGCAGTGACCGACTAGCGGGAGACTACGAGCAGTACTTC. Translated, it gives CASSDRLAGDYEQYF.

This rearrangement joins TRBV29-1 to TRBJ1-2; unclear D gene. Per the germline V gene, CDR1 is SQVTM and CDR2 is ANQGSEA. The CDR3 is 11 residues long. V lost 4 bases and J lost 0, with 3 bases in between. CDR3 sequence reads: CSVVTNYGYTF. CDR3 nucleotides: TGCAGCGTTGTAACTAACTATGGCTACACCTTC.

The genes are TRBV29-1 and TRBJ2-5; 12 bases map to TRBD1. The CDR3 has 14 amino acids. Trimming cost V 7 bases and J 5 bases; bases outside gene matches: 8. Germline CDR1 SQVTM, CDR2 ANQGSEA. CDR3 region: CSEAPGTGGETQYF. DNA of the CDR3: TGCAGCGAAGCCCCCGGGACAGGGGGCGAGACCCAGTACTTC. The variable domain in full, completed from reference TRBV29-1 and TRBJ2-5, reads SAVISQKPSRDICQRGTSLTIQCQVDSQVTMMFWYRQQPGQSLTLIATANQGSEATYESGFVIDKFPISRPNLTFSTLTVSNMSPEDSSIYLCSEAPGTGGETQYFGPGTRLLVL.

The V call is TRBV7-2, the J call TRBJ2-3, with TRBD1 matching over 9 bases. The CDR3 length is 15 residues. CDR1 and CDR2 from the germline V gene are SGHTA and FQGNSA. Unmatched junction bases numbered 1, after V lost 2 bases and J lost 1 base. CDR3 residues: CASSLRTGGTDTQYF. The CDR3 bases are TGTGCCAGCAGCTTAAGGACAGGGGGCACAGATACGCAGTATTTT.

The chain uses TRBV29-1 and TRBJ2-4; D may be TRBD1 (6 bases). The V and J ends lost 5 bases and 6 bases respectively, with 11 bases between them. The CDR3 has 12 residues. Germline V CDR1 and CDR2: SQVTM, ANQGSEA. The CDR3 spells CSVLRDTNIQYF. Written as DNA, the CDR3 is TGCAGCGTTCTCCGGGACACAAACATTCAGTACTTC.

The V and J genes are TRBV19 and TRBJ2-5, with D tentatively TRBD1 (6 bases). CDR1 is LNHDA and CDR2 is SQIVND in the germline V gene (reference sequence). The CDR3 has 15 amino acids. With 5 bases removed from V and 5 bases from J, the gap between germline ends came to 18 bases. As DNA, the CDR3 is TGTGCCAGTAGTGACTCCGGGACACTATGGGAGACCCAGTACTTC. It codes for CASSDSGTLWETQYF.

This clone was seen once. The chain employs TRBV9 and TRBJ2-7; 8 bases map to TRBD2. Trimming cost V 3 bases and J 2 bases; bases outside gene matches: 7. CDR1 SGDLS and CDR2 YYNGEE come from the germline V gene. This CDR3 is 15 amino acids long. This CDR3 reads CASSAHSGVPYEQYF. In nucleotides, the CDR3 is TGTGCCAGCAGCGCTCATAGCGGGGTACCCTACGAGCAGTACTTC.

The chain carries TRBV3-1 (or the pseudogene TRBV3-2) and TRBJ2-1; TRBD2 matches 12 bases. V was pared by 3 bases and J by 8 bases, with 2 bases of the junction left unmatched. In germline, CDR1 is LGHDT, CDR2 YNNKEL (reference sequence). The CDR3 extends over 14 amino acids. CDR3 DNA: TGTGCCAGCAGCCAGACTAGCGGGAGCTATGAGCAGTTCTTC. It is translated as CASSQTSGSYEQFF.

V and J are TRBV2 and TRBJ2-1; perhaps TRBD2 as D (5 bases). Trimming shortened V by 7 bases and J by 4 bases, and 20 bases separated the two germline ends. The CDR3 is made up of 16 amino acids. CDR1 is SNHLY and CDR2 is FYNNEI in the germline V gene. This chain's CDR3 is CASTAPAPGSYNEQFF. The CDR3 nucleotides are TGTGCCAGCACCGCCCCCGCCCCGGGGAGTTACAATGAGCAGTTCTTC.

The chain has TRBV19 and TRBJ1-5, with TRBD1 matching 10 bases. The CDR3 runs 15 residues. With V trimmed by 7 bases and J by 6 bases, 9 bases remained unmatched. Germline lookup yields CDR1 LNHDA and CDR2 SQIVND (reference sequence). The CDR3 bases are TGTGCCAGTACTCCAGGACAGGGGGTGGTTCAGCCCCAGCATTTT. This sequence encodes CASTPGQGVVQPQHF.

The chain uses TRBV9 and TRBJ2-2; no clear D. The CDR3 covers 13 residues. The germline V gene encodes CDR1 SGDLS and CDR2 YYNGEE. V was clipped by 2 bases and J by 5 bases, with 7 bases between them. CDR3 sequence reads: CASSVLRTGELFF. The CDR3 bases are TGTGCCAGCAGCGTTCTCCGGACCGGGGAGCTGTTTTTT.

The chain is built from TRBV7-2 and TRBJ2-1, with 9 bases identical to TRBD1. The CDR3 covers 15 residues. The germline gives CDR1 SGHTA, CDR2 FQGNSA. The V and J ends lost 3 bases and 9 bases, in that order; junction bases with no gene match: 9. DNA for the CDR3: TGTGCCAGCAGCTTCTCGACCGGGACAGGGTTTGAGCAGTTCTTC. Translated: CASSFSTGTGFEQFF. The variable domain in full, completed from reference TRBV7-2 and TRBJ2-1, reads GAGVSQSPSNKVTEKGKDVELRCDPISGHTALYWYRQSLGQGLEFLIYFQGNSAPDKSGLPSDRFSAERTGGSVSTLTIQRTQQEDSAVYLCASSFSTGTGFEQFFGPGTRLTVL.

The chain links TRBV7-2 to TRBJ2-1; 12 bases align to TRBD2. The CDR3 totals 15 residues. Germline CDR1 SGHTA, CDR2 FQGNSA. With V trimmed by 4 bases and J by 9 bases, 7 bases remained unmatched. The CDR3: CASSSGTSGSGEQFF. The CDR3 DNA follows: TGTGCCAGCAGCTCGGGGACTAGCGGGTCGGGTGAGCAGTTCTTC.

The V call is TRBV11-2, the J call TRBJ1-1, with 8 bases lining up with TRBD1. V dropped 4 bases and J dropped 3; count of bases not matched to a gene: 7. CDR1 is SGHAT and CDR2 is FQNNGV in the germline V gene. The CDR3 runs 15 residues. The CDR3 protein is CASSSPRGRYTEAFF. The CDR3 DNA reads TGTGCCAGCAGCTCCCCCAGGGGGCGTTACACTGAAGCTTTCTTT.

The chain recombines TRBV12-1 with TRBJ2-3; the D segment call TRBD2 is taken from the table without a DNA check. TRBV12-1 counts as a pseudogene. This CDR3 spans 20 amino acids. CDR3 in amino acids: CASSAVTVRGGPSRTDTQYF. The CDR3 DNA is TGTGCCAGCAGTGCTGTGACGGTGCGGGGGGGCCCCTCTCGCACAGATACGCAGTATTTT.

This chain uses TRBV30 with TRBJ1-2; 9 bases are a match to TRBD1. The CDR3 is made up of 14 amino acids. Germline V lookup: CDR1 GTSNPN, CDR2 SVGIG (reference sequence). Trimming cost V 0 bases and J 8 bases; bases outside gene matches: 7. The CDR3 is CAWSVVQGAPGYTF. In DNA, the CDR3 is TGTGCCTGGAGTGTAGTACAGGGGGCCCCCGGCTACACCTTC.

The chain combines TRBV20-1 with TRBJ2-1; D not resolved. V was trimmed by 3 bases and J by 1 base, leaving 10 bases between them. CDR1 is DFQATT, CDR2 SNEGSKA, per germline (reference sequence). The CDR3 extends over 14 amino acids. CDR3 DNA sequence: TGCAGTGCTAGTAAGGAGTTGTCCTACAATGAGCAGTTCTTC. Protein product: CSASKELSYNEQFF.

The chain couples TRBV5-5 to TRBJ2-1; unclear D gene. The CDR3 runs 12 residues. Germline CDR1 and CDR2: SGHKS and YYEKEE (reference sequence). V gave up 4 bases and J gave up 6 bases, with 8 bases separating them. The chain's CDR3 is CASSLSGNEQFF. The CDR3 DNA reads as TGTGCCAGCAGCCTCTCCGGCAATGAGCAGTTCTTC.

V gene TRBV9 combines with J gene TRBJ2-1; 11 bases are shared with TRBD2. V lost 4 bases, J lost 11 bases, and 14 bases stayed unmatched. Germline CDR1 and CDR2: SGDLS and YYNGEE. The CDR3 is 16 residues long. CDR3 nucleotides: TGTGCCAGCAGCCCCTCAACCGGGACTAGCGGATTGAAGCAGTTCTTC. This codes for CASSPSTGTSGLKQFF.

The rearrangement uses TRBV7-2 and TRBJ2-5; 13 nucleotides match TRBD2. The V gene's germline CDR1 is SGHTA and CDR2 FQGNSA. The ends lost 6 bases at V and 6 bases at J; junction bases unmatched: 7. The CDR3 contains 15 residues. CDR3 residues: CASRSTSGGVKTQYF. The CDR3 DNA sequence: TGTGCCAGCAGATCAACTAGCGGGGGGGTAAAGACCCAGTACTTC.

V gene TRBV7-2 combines with J gene TRBJ1-6; D gene ambiguous. The CDR3 spans 15 residues. Deletions cut 0 bases from V and 1 base from J, with 4 bases between. Germline V lookup: CDR1 SGHTA, CDR2 FQGNSA. CDR3 coding DNA: TGTGCCAGCAGCTTAGCTCGGTCCTATAATTCACCCCTCCACTTT. Translating gives CASSLARSYNSPLHF.

The genes are TRBV28 and TRBJ1-3; D is undetermined. CDR3 length equals 14 residues. V shed 1 base and J shed 4 bases, with 8 bases lying between them. Per the germline V gene, CDR1 is MDHEN and CDR2 is SYDVKM. This CDR3 is CASSLSTIGNTIYF. CDR3 DNA: TGTGCCAGCAGTTTATCCACTATCGGAAACACCATATATTTT. Full variable domain (outside the CDR3, taken from reference TRBV28 and TRBJ1-3): DVKVTQSSRYLVKRTGEKVFLECVQDMDHENMFWYRQDPGLGLRLIYFSYDVKMKEKGDIPEGYSVSREKKERFSLILESASTNQTSMYLCASSLSTIGNTIYFGEGSWLTVV.

This chain joins TRBV27 and TRBJ2-7; D might be TRBD1 (5 bases). Germline V CDR1 and CDR2: MNHEY, SMNVEV (reference sequence). Deletions cut 5 bases from V and 2 bases from J, with 7 bases between. This CDR3 has 12 residues. CDR3: CASSPTAYEQYF. Here the CDR3 DNA reads TGTGCCAGCAGTCCGACAGCCTACGAGCAGTACTTC.